This record looks at one TCR beta chain sequence and its context. Its antigen remains unknown. The sample is drawn from a study of shared clonotypes between healthy human individuals. The split of CD4+ cells yielded CD45RA+ naive and CD45RA-negative memory subsets. The repertoire was sequenced with immunoSEQ multiplex PCR; TCRdb's copy has only in-frame clones and lacks some. The sample lists about 1 million clones, around 74% occurring once. Overall study findings and caveats: Larger estimated richness was generally recorded for naive subsets relative to memory subsets. Generation of non-shared clonotypes was less probable than generation of clonotypes shared by all four donors.

Specimen: memory CD4+ T cells sorted from blood. Subset reported: CD45RA-negative fraction. The clonotype originates from a young man in good health.

In DNA form, the CDR3 reads TGTGCCAGCAGTCAGGGTCTGCGGGAAAAACTGTTTTTT. Its protein is CASSQGLREKLFF. The rearrangement links TRBV6-6 to TRBJ1-4, with a possible D match to TRBD1 (5 bases). The CDR3 length is 13 residues. Germline-derived CDR1 and CDR2 are MNHNY and SVGAGI (reference sequence). V was trimmed by 5 bases and J by 8 bases, leaving 12 bases between them.